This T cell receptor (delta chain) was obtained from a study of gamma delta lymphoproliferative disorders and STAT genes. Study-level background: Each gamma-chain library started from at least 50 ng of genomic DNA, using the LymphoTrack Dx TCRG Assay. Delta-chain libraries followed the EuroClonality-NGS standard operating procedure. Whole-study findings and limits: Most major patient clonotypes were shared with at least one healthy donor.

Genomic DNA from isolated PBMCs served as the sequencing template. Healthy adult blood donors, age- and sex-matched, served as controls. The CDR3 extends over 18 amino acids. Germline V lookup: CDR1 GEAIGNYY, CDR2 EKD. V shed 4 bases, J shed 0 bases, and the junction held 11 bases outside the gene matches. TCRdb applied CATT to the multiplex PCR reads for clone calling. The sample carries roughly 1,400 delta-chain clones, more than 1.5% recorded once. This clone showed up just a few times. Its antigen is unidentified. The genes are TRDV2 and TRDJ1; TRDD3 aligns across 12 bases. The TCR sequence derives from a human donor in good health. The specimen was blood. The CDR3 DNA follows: TGTGCCTGTGAACTCCGTACTGGGGGATACCGATACACCGATAAACTCATCTTT. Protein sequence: CACELRTGGYRYTDKLIF.